A selection of T cell receptor beta chains follows, all from one sample in a study of blood T cells in healthy people across ages. TCRdb used MiXCR to reprocess the 5' RACE reads, holding one entry per CDR3 protein. Found here are about 1.6 million distinct CDR3 sequences, around 36% of them singletons; the top ten hold about 10%. Sequencing used blood. The receptors derive from a woman in her 30s in good health. The CDR3 runs from the conserved cysteine through the conserved F or W. Each record gives: J gene, D gene, clone size, V gene, CDR3 DNA, CDR3 protein. The D gene is left open where the match is weak. Clone size appears in some rows only: once, few, many, or a class for an expanded clone.

TRBJ2-3	-	-	TRBV5-1	TGCGCCAGCAACTCAGGACTTCGGGATACGCAGTATTTT	CASNSGLRDTQYF
TRBJ2-3	TRBD2	-	TRBV20-1	TGCAGTGCTAGCCGACTAGCGGGGGACACAGATACGCAGTATTTT	CSASRLAGDTDTQYF
TRBJ1-1	TRBD1	-	TRBV15	TGTGCCACCCTGACAGGGGAGAACACTGAAGCTTTCTTT	CATLTGENTEAFF
TRBJ2-6	-	-	TRBV20-1	TGCAGTGCTAGAGATTTCGCCGGGGCCAACGTCCTGACTTTC	CSARDFAGANVLTF
TRBJ2-1	-	few	TRBV7-9	TGTGCCAGCAGCTTACTTGCCGTTCGCCTCAACAATGAGCAGTTCTTC	CASSLLAVRLNNEQFF
TRBJ2-3	TRBD2	-	TRBV20-1	TGCAGTGCTAGTTTTAGCGGGGGGGCCGGGTCAGATACGCAGTATTTT	CSASFSGGAGSDTQYF
TRBJ2-1	TRBD2	many	TRBV20-1	TGCAGTGCTAGAGATGTGCGACTAGCGACGTATGAGCAGTTCTTC	CSARDVRLATYEQFF
TRBJ2-1	-	-	TRBV11-1	TGTGCCAGCAGCTCCCCGGGGGGCGCCTCCTCCTACAATGAGCAGTTCTTC	CASSSPGGASSYNEQFF
TRBJ2-3	-	-	TRBV10-2	TGCGCCAGCAGGCTCAGGAGGGGTAGCACAGATACGCAGTATTTT	CASRLRRGSTDTQYF
TRBJ2-1	TRBD2	-	TRBV7-3	TGTGCCAGCAGCGTGACTAGCGGGCAGAGCTCCTACAATGAGCAGTTCTTC	CASSVTSGQSSYNEQFF
TRBJ2-7	-	few	TRBV7-3	TGTGCCAGCAGCTTAGTCGCTGGGGGCTTCTACGAGCAGTACTTC	CASSLVAGGFYEQYF
TRBJ1-2	TRBD1	few	TRBV7-9	TGTGCCAGCAGCTTAGGCACAGGGGACGACGGCTACACCTTC	CASSLGTGDDGYTF
TRBJ1-1	TRBD1	-	TRBV28	TGTGCCAGCAGCACGAACAGGGGAAGATGGGACACTGAAGCTTTCTTT	CASSTNRGRWDTEAFF
TRBJ1-2	TRBD1	-	TRBV15	TGTGCCACCAGCAGAGATGTGGGCGGGACAGCTAACTATGGCTACACCTTC	CATSRDVGGTANYGYTF
TRBJ1-5	-	few	TRBV6-6	TGTGCCAGCAGTTACGACGGGGCTAATCAGCCCCAGCATTTT	CASSYDGANQPQHF
TRBJ2-3	-	few	TRBV4-1	TGCGCCAGCAGCCAAGCGGGCAGGCTTTCGGGCGATACGCAGTATTTT	CASSQAGRLSGDTQYF
TRBJ2-3	-	many	TRBV10-3	TGTGCCATCAGCTATAGTTCAGATACGCAGTATTTT	CAISYSSDTQYF
TRBJ2-7	TRBD2	-	TRBV7-2	TGTGCCAGCGGGACTAGCGGGTCACTCTACGAGCAGTACTTC	CASGTSGSLYEQYF
TRBJ2-7	TRBD2	-	TRBV7-3	TGTGCCAGCAGCTTAAATTGGCCCCCACTAGCGGTTGTAAAACGCTACGAGCAGTACTTC	CASSLNWPPLAVVKRYEQYF
TRBJ2-7	TRBD2	few	TRBV2	TGTGCCAGCAGTGTTGGGAGGGCGGCCTACGAGCAGTACTTC	CASSVGRAAYEQYF
TRBJ2-7	TRBD2	-	TRBV5-6	TGTGCCAGCAGCGGGGGACTAGACTACGAGCAGTACTTC	CASSGGLDYEQYF
TRBJ2-5	-	few	TRBV7-3	TGTGCCAGCAGCTTATTAAGCCAGTACTTC	CASSLLSQYF